This T cell receptor beta chain was sequenced for a study of cytomegalovirus exposure and HLA in healthy donors (dated by TCRdb to the late 2010s). At the level of the whole study: According to an earlier analysis of several hundred of the donors, about 190 million T cells yielded roughly 100 million unique TCR beta sequences and about 300 Gb of sequence data. An early release covering roughly 600 HLA-typed donors comprised roughly 300 gigabases of sequencing data and around 80 million unique TCR sequences. The genetic ancestry cluster associated with self-reported Caucasian donors included roughly 84% of the roughly 400 genotyped donors. The aim of the study was to test whether cataloging public T cell receptors could identify signatures of past pathogen exposure. The study profiled the T cell repertoires of more than 500 subjects by immunosequencing and related them to cytomegalovirus serostatus. Besides the first cohort of 500 to 700 subjects, a separate validation cohort made up of over 95 different subjects was used. To predict cytomegalovirus infection status, the study combined high-throughput TCR immunosequencing, statistical association of individual TCRs with disease status, and machine learning. In a later analysis, previously published TCR beta repertoires from 500 to 750 donors were re-analyzed and high-resolution HLA genotyping was added so that TCR occurrence patterns could be studied. Rather than drawing on any new phenotypic data, the later analysis identified candidate immune exposures from TCR beta sequences and the way those sequences occurred across donors. To decide whether each TCR beta V gene segment behaved as functional or pseudogenic, an earlier analysis of several hundred of the donors relied on high-throughput TCR beta sequencing. Donor age, sex, ethnicity and CMV serostatus were collected together with the repertoire data. Genome-wide SNP genotypes for about 65% of the 666 donors were used in a later genetic analysis, which treated that subset as a discovery cohort. Every repertoire in the discovery cohort had been generated on one and the same sequencing platform. HLA typing covered class I and class II loci at four-digit resolution. Typing coverage differed by locus: A, B, C, DRB1 and DQB1 were typed in roughly 620-630 donors, DQA1 in about 510, DPA1 in some 610, and DPB1 in just under 490. About five DR-DQ haplotypes were handled as single units for association and clustering, since linkage in the cohort was strong. Among about 390 genotyped donors of the cohort, an average of roughly 240,000 unique TCR beta nucleotide sequences were sequenced per donor, around 20% of them non-productive. Beyond this particular receptor, the publication reports: In a later genetic analysis, fewer N-insertions in productive TCRs were reported among donors in an Asian-associated ancestry cluster than the roughly 700-donor mean. A group of highly shared sequence variants was considered likely to be a technical artifact of the sequencing pipeline. This cohort had only TCR beta chains sequenced, and the lack of alpha or paired-chain data limited which features could be detected. In an earlier analysis of 587 of the donors, most TCR beta V segments appeared in productive rearrangements about 87% or about 30% of the time, broadly matching IMGT annotations. In a later genetic analysis, a missense DCLRE1C variant was associated with V-gene and J-gene trimming of TCR beta chains, and the association was replicated in an independent cohort. Because some donors lacked HLA typing at each locus, the association tests relied only on the typed subset. The earlier analysis of approximately 560 of the donors excluded over 15 rarely observed V segments, including chromosome 9 orphons, because counts were too low. A later analysis found that most CMV-associated TCR beta chains appeared HLA-restricted, with HLA associations seemingly driven largely by CMV exposure. CMV serostatus was the only immune exposure information available for the cohort. Correlated functional status among segregating V segments might be attributable to linkage disequilibrium, but an unknown experimental factor could not be ruled out. The 87-base-pair reads could not distinguish some IMGT-functional V segments, including TRBV6-2 and TRBV6-3, so those segments were excluded. Three of the identified cytomegalovirus-associated TCR beta chains were confirmed in vitro to be specific for cytomegalovirus antigens. Most TCR sequences were observed very rarely across donors, whereas some public TCRs were present in many individuals. In a later analysis, several top co-occurrence clusters were reported to appear linked to parvovirus B19, influenza, CMV and Epstein-Barr virus. Compared with equally common non-associated chains, HLA-associated TCR beta chains in a later analysis were more clonally expanded and had lower generation probabilities. Presence/absence analyses assumed roughly uniform sequencing depth across donors, an assumption that may not hold. Assigning TCR associations to individual alleles was difficult when HLA alleles, especially DR and DQ, strongly co-occurred. In the study, some 180 TCR beta chains were listed as associated with cytomegalovirus. At a false discovery rate of 0.05, a later analysis linked some 17,000 TCR beta sequences to specific HLA alleles. A further reported finding was that TCR beta sequences accurately predicted the HLA-A and HLA-B alleles for most subjects in the first cohort. In a later analysis, the rate of TCR association differed among HLA loci, with DRB1 alleles having the most associated TCRs and HLA-C alleles having the fewest. The classifier was reported to diagnose cytomegalovirus status with high specificity and sensitivity in both the original and validation cohorts. The authors suggested that the approach could potentially be generalized to other disease states and immunological phenotypes.

The CDR3 runs 17 amino acids, cysteine and phenylalanine included. The read is trimmed to its CDR3 DNA, 51 bases read in frame from base 1. CDR1 and CDR2 are drawn from the germline V gene: MGHDK, SYGVNS. V is cut by 3 bases and J by 4 bases, and the space between the germline ends is 16 bases. The cohort consisted of some 670 healthy bone marrow donors. At the time of sampling, every cohort member was nominally healthy, though immune exposures that went unrecorded were likely present. The donor tested CMV seronegative, placing the donor among the approximately 400 seronegative members of the cohort. A peripheral blood sample was provided by each donor, and peripheral blood mononuclear cells were used for TCR beta sequencing. The Qiagen DNeasy Blood Extraction Kit was used to extract genomic DNA from the blood cell samples. A remark on this clone: The clone's antigen remains unknown. Base quality data are lacking; no much larger clone is found one base away.

Receptors were amplified or captured by the immunoSEQ multiplex PCR assay. The multiplex PCR relied on a mix of 60 forward primers for TCR Vbeta segments and 13 reverse primers for TCR Jbeta segments. The CDR3 region of rearranged TCR beta genes was amplified from genomic DNA by a multiplex PCR assay. The amplified TCR beta libraries were sequenced on the Illumina HiSeq System as 87-base-pair reads. The study's processing was this. Across the 666 repertoires, a later analysis counted 75 million to 90 million unique TCR beta chains, approximately 10 million of which were shared by at least two donors. A nearest-neighbor algorithm error-corrected the raw reads and collapsed the reads into unique sequences, merging closely related sequences to remove PCR and sequencing errors. V, D and J gene segments were assigned by aligning CDR3 sequences to IMGT reference sequences. For a sequence to be retained, a match of at least six nucleotides to both a V gene segment and a J gene segment was required. Rearrangements were called productive when the CDR3 lacked stop codons and stayed in frame with V and J; all others were non-productive. Following IMGT convention, CDR3 was defined as the stretch from the second conserved V-encoded cysteine to the conserved J-encoded phenylalanine. The earlier analysis of about 530 of the donors excluded any sequence lacking an unambiguous match to a single V gene segment. In an earlier analysis of almost 600 of the donors, a V segment was called functional when productive rearrangements were above 56.7%, and segregating when the standard deviation between donors exceeded 5%. A statistical classification framework was built for diagnosing cytomegalovirus status from the catalog of TCR beta chain sequences. In a later analysis, V and J genes were assigned by comparing TCR nucleotide sequences against IMGT/GENE-DB human TR gene sequences. In a later analysis, CDR3 sequences and most-parsimonious VDJ recombination scenarios were assigned using the TCRdist pipeline. In a later analysis, each TCR beta chain was defined by its CDR3 amino acid sequence together with its V-gene family, and reads without a unique V-gene family were excluded. In a later analysis, nearly 600 highly shared, low-generation-probability nucleotide sequences were removed to address suspected cross-contamination and a sequencing artifact. In a later analysis, a clonal expansion index was calculated for each public chain from normalized within-repertoire ranks of inferred template counts. A later analysis computed generation probabilities with a VDJ recombination model fitted to out-of-frame rearrangements, and checked the results against IGoR. In a later analysis, TCR-TCR, TCR-HLA and TCR-CMV co-occurrence was scored with hypergeometric tests, and a repertoire-size bias correction was applied to TCR pairs. In a later analysis, false discovery rates were estimated by permuting HLA or CMV assignments 20 times. In a later analysis, co-occurring TCRs were grouped using DBSCAN, and TCRdist sequence similarity was added for clustering within HLA-allele-positive subsets. Repertoires with fewer than 30,000 or more than 120,000 public chains were left out of co-occurrence clustering, as were four to six repertoires with anomalous nucleotide sharing. TCRdb stores this immuneACCESS table with in-frame sequences only. Part of the clones is absent; in the studies checked, under half of the shortfall reflects unresolved V genes, and no reason is known for the rest. Clone size and the V and J calls come from that table; the DNA yielded D and trimming. The sample has about 120,000 clones on record, about 80% of them singletons. 2% to 2.5% of the sample belongs to the ten largest clones.

The chain is encoded by TRBV25-1 joined to TRBJ2-6, with TRBD1 perhaps the D gene, on 6 matching bases. Sequencing was performed on PBMCs. This clonotype originated in a man younger than 35 in good health and CMV-seronegative. The CDR3 reads CASSDARGGFGANVLTF. The sequenced DNA: TGTGCCAGCAGTGATGCGCGAGGGGGATTCGGGGCCAACGTCCTGACTTTC.